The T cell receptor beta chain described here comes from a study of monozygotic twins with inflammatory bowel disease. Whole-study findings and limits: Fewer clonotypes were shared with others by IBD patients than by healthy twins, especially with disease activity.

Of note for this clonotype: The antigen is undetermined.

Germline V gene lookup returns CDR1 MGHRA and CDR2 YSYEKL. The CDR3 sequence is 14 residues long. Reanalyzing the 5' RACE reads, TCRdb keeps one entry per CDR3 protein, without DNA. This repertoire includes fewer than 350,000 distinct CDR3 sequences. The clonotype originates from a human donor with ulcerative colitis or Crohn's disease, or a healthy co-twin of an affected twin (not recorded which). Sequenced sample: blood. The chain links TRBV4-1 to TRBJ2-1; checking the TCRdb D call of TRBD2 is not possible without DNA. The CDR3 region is CASSQAGGTNEQFF.